The 14 T cell receptor beta chains below were found in one sample sequenced in a study of T cell repertoires in cytomegalovirus infection. For these TCRs, the target antigens are not known. TCRdb reanalysed the reads using MiXCR and keeps one entry per CDR3 protein. The sample yields 400,000 to 600,000 distinct CDR3 sequences, 42% seen once. The sequences come from cultured PBMCs, collected from culture after CMV antigen stimulation. These receptors all come from a human donor in good health (CMV status not recorded). Some clones in this sample may be carry-over from other donors' samples.

The table lists this clonotype with a few counts. This chain uses TRBV7-9 with TRBJ2-3; possibly TRBD2 for D (5 bases). The CDR3 consists of 17 residues. Germline V lookup: CDR1 SEHNR, CDR2 FQNEAQ (reference sequence). The V and J ends lost 4 bases and 4 bases respectively, with 21 bases between them. This CDR3 is CASSSNLGWETSDTQYF. CDR3 DNA: TGTGCCAGCAGCTCGAACCTAGGGTGGGAGACTTCAGATACGCAGTATTTT.

This clonotype was seen more than once but under ten times. V and J are TRBV6-2 or TRBV6-3 and TRBJ2-1; 7 bases fit TRBD2. Germline-derived CDR1 and CDR2 are MNHEY and SVGEGT. This CDR3 spans 15 amino acids. V lost 3 bases, J lost 7 bases, and 9 bases stayed unmatched. The CDR3 reads CASSYWAGAGNEQFF. The CDR3 bases are TGTGCCAGCAGTTATTGGGCGGGAGCGGGAAATGAGCAGTTCTTC.

This clonotype showed up many times. This chain joins TRBV7-2 and TRBJ2-1; no clear D. Trimming removed 6 bases at V and 3 bases at J, with 21 bases between. Germline CDR1 reads SGHTA; CDR2 reads FQGNSA. CDR3 length: 17 residues. The CDR3 spells CASSIVYWQVDYNEQFF. The CDR3 DNA reads as TGTGCCAGCAGTATAGTGTATTGGCAGGTTGACTACAATGAGCAGTTCTTC.

The V gene is TRBV4-1, the J gene TRBJ2-7, with 9 bases fitting TRBD2. Germline V gene sequence: CDR1 MGHRA, CDR2 YSYEKL. V shed 4 bases, J shed 2 bases, and the junction held 9 bases outside the gene matches. CDR3 size: 16 residues. CDR3: CASSRKGLAGTYEQYF. The CDR3, as DNA: TGCGCCAGCAGCCGAAAAGGCCTAGCGGGAACCTACGAGCAGTACTTC.

This chain uses TRBV7-4 with TRBJ2-2, with TRBD1 matching 10 bases. Germline loops: CDR1 SGHVT, CDR2 SQSDAQ. The V and J ends lost 4 bases and 5 bases, in that order; junction bases with no gene match: 7. The CDR3 runs 16 residues. The CDR3 here is CASSSMGQGSTGELFF. The DNA of the CDR3 is TGTGCCAGCAGCTCGATGGGACAGGGGTCGACCGGGGAGCTGTTTTTT.

The J gene is TRBJ1-1, the V gene TRBV5-4, with 7 bases aligning to TRBD1. V was clipped by 6 bases and J by 1 base; unmatched bases: 9. Germline V CDR1 and CDR2: SGHNT, YYREEE (reference sequence). The CDR3 has 15 residues. The CDR3 here is CASILQQGKNTEAFF. The CDR3 DNA follows: TGTGCCAGCATCCTTCAACAGGGGAAGAACACTGAAGCTTTCTTT.

The chain recombines TRBV6-1 with TRBJ2-2, with 7 bases that match TRBD2. Trimming took 4 bases from V and 7 from J; bases not matched to a gene: 9. Per the germline V gene, CDR1 is MNHNS and CDR2 is SASEGT. There are 15 residues in the CDR3. The CDR3 protein is CASSAPGRNDGELFF. The CDR3 bases are TGTGCCAGCAGTGCCCCCGGGAGGAACGACGGGGAGCTGTTTTTT.

The gene calls are TRBV6-6 and TRBJ1-1, with D tentatively TRBD1 (6 bases). CDR1 and CDR2 (germline): MNHNY, SVGAGI (reference sequence). The V and J ends lost 2 bases and 0 bases respectively, with 16 bases between them. The CDR3 length is 17 residues. CDR3 DNA sequence: TGTGCCAGCAGTTACAAAAGTAGACGGGACATGAACACTGAAGCTTTCTTT. This gives the protein CASSYKSRRDMNTEAFF.

J is TRBJ1-4 and V is TRBV5-1, with D uncertain. Trimming shortened V by 1 base and J by 5 bases, and 9 bases separated the two germline ends. The germline V gene encodes CDR1 SGHRS and CDR2 YFSETQ. This CDR3 has 14 residues. The CDR3 is CASSLNGRNEKLFF. CDR3 DNA sequence: TGCGCCAGCAGCTTGAACGGGAGGAATGAAAAACTGTTTTTT.

The V call is TRBV6-6, the J call TRBJ1-3, with D maybe TRBD1 (5 bases). The length of the CDR3 is 15 residues. V was cut by 6 bases and J by 0 bases, with 12 bases left in between. Germline CDR1 MNHNY, CDR2 SVGAGI (reference sequence). The CDR3 reads CASRGPPSSGNTIYF. The CDR3 DNA sequence: TGTGCCAGCAGGGGACCCCCGTCCTCTGGAAACACCATATATTTT.

This clonotype was recorded a few times. The gene calls are TRBV7-2 and TRBJ2-3, with a possible D match to TRBD1 (5 bases). Deletions cut 8 bases from V and 0 bases from J, with 12 bases between. The V gene's germline CDR1 is SGHTA and CDR2 FQGNSA. The CDR3 has 14 residues. The DNA for the CDR3 is TGTGCCAGCTGTATGGGGCTTAGCACAGATACGCAGTATTTT. This translates into CASCMGLSTDTQYF. Looking up the rest from reference TRBV7-2 and TRBJ2-3 gives the full variable domain: GAGVSQSPSNKVTEKGKDVELRCDPISGHTALYWYRQSLGQGLEFLIYFQGNSAPDKSGLPSDRFSAERTGGSVSTLTIQRTQQEDSAVYLCASCMGLSTDTQYFGPGTRLTVL.

The chain recombines TRBV19 with TRBJ1-1, with D possibly being TRBD1 (5 bases). The ends were cut back, 1 base at V and 4 bases at J, with 13 bases in the middle. Germline CDR1 LNHDA, CDR2 SQIVND (reference sequence). This CDR3 has 15 residues. The CDR3 DNA follows: TGTGCCAGTAGTATAGGGTCGGGGACCGGCACTGAAGCTTTCTTT. Encoded protein: CASSIGSGTGTEAFF.

This clonotype showed up just once. The chain employs TRBV7-6 and TRBJ1-5; the D is unclear. Per the germline V gene, CDR1 is SGHVS and CDR2 is FNYEAQ. V lost 1 base to trimming and J lost 11 bases, with 12 bases between them. This CDR3 contains 13 residues. In DNA, the CDR3 is TGTGCCAGCAGCTTAGGGGCTGGTCGCGCCCAGCATTTT. This gives the protein CASSLGAGRAQHF.

This clonotype was seen many times. This chain links TRBV10-3 with TRBJ2-7; the match to TRBD1 covers 7 bases. CDR1 is ENHRY and CDR2 is SYGVKD in the germline V gene. After removal of 7 bases from V and 0 bases from J, the junction contained 9 bases not matched to a gene. This CDR3 region has 15 residues. CDR3 loop: CAIMGSGGNSYEQYF. The CDR3 nucleotides are TGTGCCATCATGGGGTCAGGGGGAAACTCCTACGAGCAGTACTTC.